Each of the 4 T cell receptor beta chains below was sequenced from the same sample in a study of shared clonotypes between healthy human individuals. Measured with immunoSEQ multiplex PCR; TCRdb has only the in-frame clones, and not every one. In the table there are 2 million to 2.5 million clones, around 90% of which are singletons. Material: naive CD4+ T cells from PBMCs. Subset of the sample: CD45RA+ positively selected. The source is a man between 18 and 35 years old in good health. Some clones in this sample may be carry-over from other donors' samples.

The rearrangement uses TRBV11-2 and TRBJ1-2; 8 bases line up with TRBD1. The length of the CDR3 is 19 residues. V trimming: 0 bases; J trimming: 3 bases; junction bases outside the gene matches: 15. Germline V lookup: CDR1 SGHAT, CDR2 FQNNGV. This chain's CDR3 is CASSLDFIWPQGADYGYTF. DNA of the CDR3: TGTGCCAGCAGCTTAGACTTCATCTGGCCCCAGGGGGCTGACTATGGCTACACCTTC.

The rearrangement links TRBV15 to TRBJ1-6; TRBD1 aligns across 8 bases. This CDR3 region has 16 residues. Looked up from germline, CDR1 is LNHNV and CDR2 is YYDKDF (reference sequence). The J segment lost 9 bases and the V segment lost 2 bases, leaving 9 bases of the junction unmatched. CDR3 bases: TGTGCCACCAGCAGATCGTTCAGACAGGGGATTTCACCCCTCCACTTT. This encodes CATSRSFRQGISPLHF.

CDR3 nucleotides: TGTGCCAGAAGCTTGAATGAAACAGGGGGCTCCCTCTCGGTACATTTT. Translation gives CARSLNETGGSLSVHF. The rearrangement joins TRBV5-3 to TRBJ1-5; 9 positions match TRBD1. TRBV5-3 is an ORF, with its function uncertain. CDR3 size: 16 residues. The V gene end was trimmed by 1 base and the J gene end by 16 bases; junction bases not matched to a gene: 18.

This chain joins TRBV28 and TRBJ2-1; 7 bases map to TRBD1. Looked up from germline, CDR1 is MDHEN and CDR2 is SYDVKM. With V trimmed by 6 bases and J by 0 bases, 8 bases remained unmatched. CDR3 length: 16 residues. CDR3 DNA: TGTGCCAGCAGCCGAGGGACAGACAGCTCCTACAATGAGCAGTTCTTC. It specifies CASSRGTDSSYNEQFF.